This T cell receptor (beta chain) comes out of a study of shared T cell receptors in the human thymus. The method was immunoSEQ multiplex PCR; TCRdb's version includes in-frame clones alone and lacks a portion of them. The data show some 640,000 clones, with about 89% seen just once and about 0.0094% held by the top ten. Germline CDR1 reads MDHEN; CDR2 reads SYDVKM. This CDR3 has 14 residues. V gave up 8 bases and J gave up 4 bases, with 17 bases separating them. Another study also made use of these data, one on human thymus T cells. As that report states: Donation was from healthy Finnish infants who were having corrective surgery that addressed congenital heart defects. Thymic samples were excised during corrective heart operations. Repertoires sampled from thymus and blood appeared biased in V and J gene usage. Related research found strongly overlapping thymic repertoires in unrelated individuals.

The chain recombines TRBV28 with TRBJ2-5, with a tentative D call TRBD2 (6 bases). The sample taken for sequencing was thymocytes. This receptor was taken from a boy under two years old with a congenital heart defect. For the CDR3, the DNA is TGTGCCAGCGCCGCCGTGAGGGAGGTAGAGACCCAGTACTTC. It yields the protein CASAAVREVETQYF.